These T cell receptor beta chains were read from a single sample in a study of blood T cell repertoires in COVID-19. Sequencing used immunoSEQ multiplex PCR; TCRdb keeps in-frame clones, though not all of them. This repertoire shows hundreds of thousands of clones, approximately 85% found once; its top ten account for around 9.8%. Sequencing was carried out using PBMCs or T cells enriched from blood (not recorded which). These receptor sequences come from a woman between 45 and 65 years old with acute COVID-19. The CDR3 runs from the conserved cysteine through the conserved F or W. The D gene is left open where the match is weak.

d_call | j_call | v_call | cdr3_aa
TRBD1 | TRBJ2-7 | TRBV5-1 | CASSRDRVFDEQYF
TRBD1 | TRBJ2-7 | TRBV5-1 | CASSSEQGQAPEQYF
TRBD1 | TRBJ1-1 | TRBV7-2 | CASSLGDRGTEAFF
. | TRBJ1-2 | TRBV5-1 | CASSLGQGNYGYTF
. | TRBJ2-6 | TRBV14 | CASSQGGIVTGLPRVLTF
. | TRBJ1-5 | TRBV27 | CASSLYPGGQPQHF
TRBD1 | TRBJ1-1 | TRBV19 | CASSNRQGPEAFF
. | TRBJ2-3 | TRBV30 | CAWTPGTDTQYF
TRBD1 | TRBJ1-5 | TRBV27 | CASRGQGGQPQHF
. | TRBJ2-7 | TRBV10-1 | CASSDRGRAYEQYF
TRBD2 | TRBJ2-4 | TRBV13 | CASSPSGSGGARNIQYF
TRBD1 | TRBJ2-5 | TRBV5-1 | CASSLDRQGSTPETQYF
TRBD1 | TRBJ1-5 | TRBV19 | CASSTPGGGNQPQHF
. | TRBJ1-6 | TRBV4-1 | CASSQEQYNSPLHF
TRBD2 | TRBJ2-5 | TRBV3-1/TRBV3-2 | CASSQAPLAGGTQYF
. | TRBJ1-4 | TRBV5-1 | CASRDSYEKLFF
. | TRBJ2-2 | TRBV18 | CASSPLSAGELFF
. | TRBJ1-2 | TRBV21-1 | CARPSRGSYGYTF
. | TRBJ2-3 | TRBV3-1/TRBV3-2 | CASSVRSSTDTQYF
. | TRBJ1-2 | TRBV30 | CAWEGAPGYVYGYTF
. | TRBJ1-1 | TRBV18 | CASSTRGGYEAFF
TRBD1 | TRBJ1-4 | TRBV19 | CASSSGGVGEKLFF
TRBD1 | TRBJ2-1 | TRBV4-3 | CASSREPGGQDEQFF
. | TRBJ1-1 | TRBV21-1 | CASSKGGSLKDPRAYMNTEAFF
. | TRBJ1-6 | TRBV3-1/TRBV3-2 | CASSQDMGSSYNSPLHF
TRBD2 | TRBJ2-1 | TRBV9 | CASSVGPNGGTYNEQFF
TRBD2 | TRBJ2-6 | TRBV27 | CASSPLLTSGGIAGSGANVLTF
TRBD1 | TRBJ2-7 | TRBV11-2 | CASSLGQGAYEQYF
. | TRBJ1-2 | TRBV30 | CAWSSVTHGYTF
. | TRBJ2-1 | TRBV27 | CATGGQGYNEQFF
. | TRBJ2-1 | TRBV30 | CAWSALLSENEQFF
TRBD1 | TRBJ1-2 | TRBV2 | CASSVSGGWYGYTF
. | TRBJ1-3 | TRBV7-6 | CASSLDRGVGNTIYF
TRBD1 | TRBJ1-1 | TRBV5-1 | CASSFGDRGRAFF
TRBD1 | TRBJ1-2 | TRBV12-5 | CASGLGQGATYGYTF
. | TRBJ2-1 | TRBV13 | CASSLGLVHEQFF
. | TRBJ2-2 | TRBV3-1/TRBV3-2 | CASSPRNRNTGELFF
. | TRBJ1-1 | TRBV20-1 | CSASGREGPEAFF
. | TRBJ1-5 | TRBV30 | CAWSGASRNQPQHF
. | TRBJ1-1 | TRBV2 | CASSLLGGNTEAFF
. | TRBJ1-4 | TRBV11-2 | CASSPGQLVGEKLFF
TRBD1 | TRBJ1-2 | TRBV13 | CASTGQGHYGYTF
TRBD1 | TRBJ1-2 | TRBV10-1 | CASSERQGRDGYTF
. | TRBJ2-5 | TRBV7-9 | CASHPDLGGTQYF
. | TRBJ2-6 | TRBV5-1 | CASSLGRQVGPGANVLTF
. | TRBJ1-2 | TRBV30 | CAHPTVGGANYGYTF
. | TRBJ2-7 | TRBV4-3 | CASSQFRSYEQYF
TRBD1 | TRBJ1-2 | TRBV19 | CASSSLGQGNTF
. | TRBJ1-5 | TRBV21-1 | CASSRTGEARPFNQPQHF
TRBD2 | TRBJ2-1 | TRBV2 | CASRELLAGGTYNEQFF
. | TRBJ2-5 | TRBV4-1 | CASSQGGLQETQYF
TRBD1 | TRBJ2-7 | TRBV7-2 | CASSLVLDRREQYF
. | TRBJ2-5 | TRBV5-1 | CASSLSSSQETQYF
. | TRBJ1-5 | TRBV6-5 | CASSYLATGGQPQHF
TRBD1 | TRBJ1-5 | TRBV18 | CASSPVDRGNQPQHF